The rows below give T cell receptor beta chains drawn from one sample of a study of T cells in Graves' hyperthyroidism and ophthalmopathy. TCRdb ran MiXCR on the multiplex PCR reads and lists one entry per CDR3 protein. The sample lists a few hundred thousand distinct CDR3 sequences; 15% to 17% were seen once. The source material was blood. The receptors were sampled from a woman in her 30s with Graves' hyperthyroidism. The CDR3 runs from the conserved cysteine through the conserved F or W.

j_call v_call cdr3_aa
TRBJ2-2 TRBV12-5 CADTVGGPTNTGELFF
TRBJ2-1 TRBV20-1 CSARDGLAQSSYNEQFF
TRBJ2-1 TRBV28 CASRGTSVTYNEQFF
TRBJ2-3 TRBV9 CASSVSSGTSGKVSTDTQYF
TRBJ2-1 TRBV7-2 CASSRPGLYNEQFF
TRBJ2-5 TRBV11-2 CASSPDATQYF
TRBJ1-1 TRBV27 CASSSWGGDTVEAFF
TRBJ2-7 TRBV6-2/TRBV6-3 CASSYPGHYEQYF
TRBJ1-2 TRBV14 CASSQMGGLVTYGYTF
TRBJ2-1 TRBV30 CAWILSDEQFF